One sample yielded the 14 T cell receptor beta chains listed below, sequenced in a study of early T cells in non-severe SARS-CoV-2 infection. A single record per CDR3 protein comes from TCRdb applying MiXCR to the 5' RACE reads. Of more than 65,000 distinct CDR3 sequences listed, approximately 13% are singletons. Sequenced input: whole blood. The receptors shown here come from an adult who was a healthcare worker with PCR-confirmed SARS-CoV-2 infection or an uninfected control (not recorded which).

This clonotype appeared many times. The rearrangement uses TRBV10-3 and TRBJ2-1, with a weak D call TRBD2 (6 bases). This CDR3 region has 15 residues. V lost 0 bases, J lost 7 bases, and 13 bases lay in between. CDR1 is ENHRY, CDR2 SYGVKD, per germline. The CDR3 DNA follows: TGTGCCATCAGTGAGTCGGAAGAGGGAGGTAATGAGCAGTTCTTC. This codes for CAISESEEGGNEQFF.

This clonotype was observed at least ten times. The chain uses TRBV14 and TRBJ1-4; no firm D call. Germline values: CDR1 SGHDN, CDR2 FVKESK. V lost 3 bases and J lost 10, with 18 bases in between. This CDR3 spans 15 amino acids. The CDR3 sequence: CASSQIDMSHGKLFF. The CDR3 nucleotides read TGTGCCAGCAGCCAGATCGACATGTCCCACGGAAAACTGTTTTTT.

This chain uses TRBV30 with TRBJ1-2; D is perhaps TRBD1 (5 bases). Trimming removed 4 bases at V and 2 bases at J, with 14 bases between. The length of the CDR3 is 14 residues. The germline gives CDR1 GTSNPN, CDR2 SVGIG (reference sequence). The CDR3 spells CAWTAGQGNYGYTF. CDR3 coding DNA: TGTGCCTGGACCGCCGGCCAGGGCAACTATGGCTACACCTTC.

This clonotype was observed a few times. This rearrangement joins TRBV27 to TRBJ1-2; D ambiguous. The germline V gene encodes CDR1 MNHEY and CDR2 SMNVEV (reference sequence). The CDR3 spans 15 residues. V gave up 0 bases and J gave up 8 bases, with 16 bases separating them. CDR3 sequence reads: CASSLSFPMLRGYTF. The CDR3 nucleotides are TGTGCCAGCAGTTTATCTTTCCCCATGTTGCGAGGCTACACCTTC.

The chain joins TRBV4-1 to TRBJ2-7; tentative D call: TRBD1 (5 bases). The CDR3 consists of 17 residues. Per the germline V gene, CDR1 is MGHRA and CDR2 is YSYEKL. V lost 3 bases and J 1 base, leaving 19 bases between the germline ends. The CDR3 DNA sequence: TGCGCCAGCAGCCACCCCCCCAGCCTTGGGGCATCCTACGAGCAGTACTTC. This codes for CASSHPPSLGASYEQYF.

The genes are TRBV29-1 and TRBJ2-1; D may be TRBD2 (6 bases). The CDR3 has 12 amino acids. Trimming cost V 7 bases and J 7 bases, with 14 bases left between them. Germline CDR1 is SQVTM and CDR2 is ANQGSEA. The CDR3 nucleotides read TGCAGCGGTACCGGGGGTTTAAATGAGCAGTTCTTC. Its translation is CSGTGGLNEQFF.

This chain links TRBV7-9 with TRBJ1-2; D is perhaps TRBD1 (6 bases). Deletions cut 4 bases from V and 2 bases from J, with 14 bases between. Germline lookup yields CDR1 SEHNR and CDR2 FQNEAQ (reference sequence). CDR3 length equals 15 residues. CDR3: CASSWRTELNYGYTF. The CDR3 bases are TGTGCCAGCAGCTGGAGGACAGAATTAAACTATGGCTACACCTTC.

The chain has TRBV30 and TRBJ1-6; D call uncertain. Trimming shortened V by 0 bases and J by 2 bases, and 11 bases separated the two germline ends. The CDR3 has 16 amino acids. Germline assignment: CDR1 GTSNPN and CDR2 SVGIG (reference sequence). CDR3 in DNA: TGTGCCTGGAGTGTCCGGACCAGCGCCTATAATTCACCCCTCCACTTT. Translating gives CAWSVRTSAYNSPLHF.

This clonotype appeared a few times. The V call is TRBV7-2, the J call TRBJ2-3; TRBD1 matches 7 bases. CDR1 and CDR2 from the germline V gene are SGHTA and FQGNSA. This CDR3 is built from 14 residues. The J segment lost 4 bases and the V segment lost 8 bases, leaving 9 bases of the junction unmatched. CDR3 bases: TGTGCCAGCCACCAAAGGGGGCGCGCAGATACGCAGTATTTT. This encodes CASHQRGRADTQYF. Complete variable domain (other parts from reference TRBV7-2 and TRBJ2-3): GAGVSQSPSNKVTEKGKDVELRCDPISGHTALYWYRQSLGQGLEFLIYFQGNSAPDKSGLPSDRFSAERTGGSVSTLTIQRTQQEDSAVYLCASHQRGRADTQYFGPGTRLTVL.

This clonotype was found many times. This sequence joins TRBV20-1 and TRBJ2-1; D perhaps matches TRBD1 (5 bases). The CDR3 is 12 amino acids. Germline V gene sequence: CDR1 DFQATT, CDR2 SNEGSKA (reference sequence). V dropped 5 bases and J dropped 3 bases, with 8 bases sitting between them. DNA for the CDR3: TGCAGTGCTGGGGCAGACTACAATGAGCAGTTCTTC. Translating it yields CSAGADYNEQFF.

This clonotype came up many times. J is TRBJ2-1 and V is TRBV18, with a weak D call TRBD1 (5 bases). This CDR3 is 15 amino acids long. Germline CDR1 KGHSH, CDR2 LQKENI. The V and J ends lost 3 bases and 3 bases respectively, with 12 bases between them. CDR3 sequence (DNA): TGTGCCAGCTCACCTCCAGGGCGTAGCTACAATGAGCAGTTCTTC. Amino acids: CASSPPGRSYNEQFF.

The chain carries TRBV29-1 and TRBJ2-7; D remains unclear. The V gene lost 4 bases and the J gene lost 5 bases, with 12 bases spanning the gap. The CDR3 covers 12 residues. Germline V lookup: CDR1 SQVTM, CDR2 ANQGSEA. The CDR3 DNA is TGCAGCGTTGGAAGCTGGACCAACGAGCAGTACTTC. Protein: CSVGSWTNEQYF.

The chain joins TRBV6-5 to TRBJ2-7; D is possibly TRBD2 (5 bases). The germline V gene encodes CDR1 MNHEY and CDR2 SVGAGI. The CDR3 runs to 13 residues. V dropped 2 bases and J dropped 2 bases, with 7 bases sitting between them. This CDR3 reads CASSYPGTYEQYF. The DNA for the CDR3 is TGTGCCAGCAGTTACCCGGGAACCTACGAGCAGTACTTC.

This clonotype was recorded many times. The CDR3 DNA is TGTGCCAGCAGCTTGGGGCAGGGGTTGCGCGAGCAGTACTTC. Translated, it gives CASSLGQGLREQYF. The V and J genes are TRBV5-4 and TRBJ2-7; weak D call: TRBD1 (6 bases). This CDR3 is built from 14 residues. The germline V gene has CDR1 SGHNT and CDR2 YYREEE (reference sequence). Trimming shortened V by 0 bases and J by 6 bases, and 13 bases separated the two germline ends. Variable domain in full (rest from reference TRBV5-4 and TRBJ2-7): ETGVTQSPTHLIKTRGQQVTLRCSSQSGHNTVSWYQQALGQGPQFIFQYYREEENGRGNFPPRFSGLQFPNYSSELNVNALELDDSALYLCASSLGQGLREQYFGPGTRLTVT.